One and the same sample provided the 2 T cell receptor beta chains below, sequenced in a study of T cells in Graves' hyperthyroidism and ophthalmopathy. TCR beta CDR3 sequences were amplified from RNA transcripts. With the HTBI primer set, the TCR CDR3 went through a first round of RT-PCR. TCRdb processed the multiplex PCR reads anew with MiXCR; each CDR3 protein has one entry. Seen here are under 800,000 distinct CDR3 sequences, about 14% observed once, and the top ten hold roughly a tenth. Sequenced input: blood. The receptors shown here come from a woman aged 18-29 years with Graves' hyperthyroidism.

The rearrangement joins TRBV4-3 to TRBJ2-2; 9 nucleotides align to TRBD1. This CDR3 contains 17 residues. CDR1 LGHNA and CDR2 YSLEER come from the germline V gene. V lost 0 bases and J lost 3; bases outside the gene matches: 5. CDR3 in DNA: TGCGCCAGCAGCCAAGAGACGTGGACAGGGGACACCGGGGAGCTGTTTTTT. This codes for CASSQETWTGDTGELFF.

This clonotype was seen many times. The gene calls are TRBV7-9 and TRBJ2-6; no firm D call. The CDR3 totals 13 residues. The V gene lost 4 bases and the J gene lost 4 bases, with 5 bases spanning the gap. The germline V gene has CDR1 SEHNR and CDR2 FQNEAQ (reference sequence). CDR3 amino acids: CASSSVGANVLTF. CDR3 bases: TGTGCCAGCAGCTCCGTCGGGGCCAACGTCCTGACTTTC.